Sequencing of this T cell receptor beta chain was carried out in a study of T cell responses to AZD1222 COVID-19 vaccine. General observations from the study: Spike was spanned by vaccine-associated CD4 TCRs, with dominance at 160-218 and 743-854. Repertoires were sampled only after the peak T cell response.

The sample holds a few counts of this clone. Its antigen is unknown. Deletions cut 7 bases from V and 2 bases from J, with 12 bases between. This CDR3 contains 14 residues. The germline gives CDR1 LNHDA, CDR2 SQIVND (reference sequence). Data came from immunoSEQ multiplex PCR; TCRdb stores just in-frame clones and leaves some out. The sample has about 86,000 clones; roughly 86% are singletons. Sequenced here: peripheral blood, sampled 28 days after the second AZD1222 dose. The origin of this receptor is an adult who received the AZD1222 COVID-19 vaccine. V and J are TRBV19 and TRBJ1-3; D may be TRBD1 (6 bases). As DNA, the CDR3 is TGTGCCAGTAAAGAACAGGGCACTGGAAACACCATATATTTT. It codes for CASKEQGTGNTIYF.